This passage covers 14 T cell receptor beta chains from one sample sequenced in a study of shared clonotypes between healthy human individuals. Using immunoSEQ multiplex PCR, the repertoire was profiled, and TCRdb retains in-frame clones only, with some absent. The data hold about 680,000 clones, with 92% observed a single time. The naive CD8 subset, CD45RO-negative cells positively selected for CCR7, excluded terminally differentiated effector memory CD45RA+ cells. Sequencing was performed on naive CD8+ T cells sorted from blood. These receptors were collected from a man aged 25-45 years in good health.

The rearrangement links TRBV11-3 to TRBJ2-1; 10 bases match TRBD2. Germline CDR1 reads SGHNT; CDR2 reads YENEEA. The CDR3 is 15 amino acids. With V trimmed by 5 bases and J by 4 bases, 5 bases remained unmatched. The CDR3 bases are TGTGCCAGCAGCCCCCGGACTAGCGGATACAATGAGCAGTTCTTC. Protein product: CASSPRTSGYNEQFF.

J is TRBJ2-7 and V is TRBV13; 8 bases map to TRBD1. CDR1 and CDR2 from the germline V gene are PRHDT and FYEKMQ (reference sequence). The CDR3 extends over 14 amino acids. After removal of 5 bases from V and 6 bases from J, the junction contained 9 bases not matched to a gene. The chain's CDR3 is CASSPGRGLGEQYF. CDR3 nucleotides: TGTGCCAGCAGCCCTGGCAGGGGGCTTGGCGAGCAGTACTTC.

The V call is TRBV5-1, the J call TRBJ2-2; weak D call: TRBD1 (6 bases). This CDR3 is 13 amino acids long. V lost 4 bases and J lost 6, with 10 bases in between. From germline, CDR1 is SGHRS and CDR2 YFSETQ. This CDR3 reads CASSTGRSGELFF. The CDR3 DNA reads as TGCGCCAGCAGCACAGGGAGATCCGGGGAGCTGTTTTTT.

V is TRBV28 and J is TRBJ2-7; D unclear. V lost 5 bases and J 3 bases, leaving 8 bases between the germline ends. This CDR3 comprises 12 residues. The germline CDR1 and CDR2 sequences are MDHEN and SYDVKM. The CDR3 sequence: CASSTDDYEQYF. CDR3 coding DNA: TGTGCCAGCAGTACAGACGACTACGAGCAGTACTTC.

The rearrangement uses TRBV7-9 and TRBJ2-1; D not resolved. Trimming left V 5 bases short and J 8 bases short, with 13 bases between. Germline CDR1 reads SEHNR; CDR2 reads FQNEAQ (reference sequence). CDR3 length equals 13 residues. CDR3 residues: CASSPKRHDEQFF. The CDR3 DNA is TGTGCCAGCAGCCCAAAGCGCCACGATGAGCAGTTCTTC.

The J gene is TRBJ2-3, the V gene TRBV27; D uncertain. Trimming took 5 bases from V and 5 from J, leaving 17 bases between them. Per germline, CDR1 MNHEY and CDR2 SMNVEV (reference sequence). This CDR3 comprises 15 residues. Written as DNA, the CDR3 is TGTGCCAGCAGTCCCATCCCCCTAGATATAGATACGCAGTATTTT. Amino acids: CASSPIPLDIDTQYF.

The chain is built from TRBV19 and TRBJ2-7; D may be TRBD2 (7 bases). The CDR3 spans 15 residues. CDR1 and CDR2 from the germline V gene are LNHDA and SQIVND (reference sequence). Deletions cut 6 bases from V and 0 bases from J, with 15 bases between. The DNA for the CDR3 is TGTGCCAGTAGGGTACAGGGAGGGAGCTCCTACGAGCAGTACTTC. Its translation: CASRVQGGSSYEQYF.

This clone was seen a single time. As DNA, the CDR3 is TGTGCCAGCAGCTTAGGCCTAGCGGGAGGATTACATGAGCAGTTCTTC. Encoded protein: CASSLGLAGGLHEQFF. V gene TRBV11-2 combines with J gene TRBJ2-1, with 11 bases fitting TRBD2. V lost 1 base to trimming and J lost 8 bases; unmatched junction nucleotides: 7. The germline V gene encodes CDR1 SGHAT and CDR2 FQNNGV. The CDR3 is 16 amino acids.

This chain uses TRBV28 with TRBJ2-7; weak D call: TRBD2 (6 bases). The germline V gene encodes CDR1 MDHEN and CDR2 SYDVKM. Trimming pared 2 bases from V and 5 bases from J, leaving 16 bases between. This CDR3 spans 15 amino acids. The CDR3 protein is CASSLQRALANEQYF. CDR3 in DNA: TGTGCCAGCAGTTTACAGCGGGCGCTCGCCAACGAGCAGTACTTC.

The chain carries TRBV28 and TRBJ2-7, with D possibly called TRBD1 or TRBD2 (5 bases each). Germline loops: CDR1 MDHEN, CDR2 SYDVKM. The V end was cut by 6 bases, the J end by 5 bases, with 17 bases between. This CDR3 contains 14 residues. This CDR3 is CASSLPPGSDEQYF. CDR3 in DNA: TGTGCCAGCAGCTTGCCACCAGGGAGTGACGAGCAGTACTTC. The whole variable domain, remainder taken from reference TRBV28 and TRBJ2-7, is DVKVTQSSRYLVKRTGEKVFLECVQDMDHENMFWYRQDPGLGLRLIYFSYDVKMKEKGDIPEGYSVSREKKERFSLILESASTNQTSMYLCASSLPPGSDEQYFGPGTRLTVT.

This clone showed up many times. The chain couples TRBV9 to TRBJ2-3; 8 bases are a match to TRBD1. V was clipped by 1 base and J by 4 bases; unmatched bases: 5. CDR1 and CDR2 from the germline V gene are SGDLS and YYNGEE. This CDR3 comprises 15 residues. The CDR3 DNA sequence: TGTGCCAGCAGCGTACAGGGGGCGCCGGCAGATACGCAGTATTTT. Its translation: CASSVQGAPADTQYF.

V usage is TRBV29-1 and J usage is TRBJ2-1; D is possibly TRBD2 (6 bases). The CDR3 extends over 12 amino acids. Trimming shortened V by 6 bases and J by 6 bases, and 12 bases separated the two germline ends. Looked up from germline, CDR1 is SQVTM and CDR2 is ANQGSEA. This CDR3 is CSVARRGNEQFF. In nucleotides, the CDR3 is TGCAGCGTCGCGAGGAGGGGCAATGAGCAGTTCTTC.

V and J are TRBV7-3 and TRBJ2-3, with 12 positions matching TRBD2. With V trimmed by 5 bases and J by 3 bases, 15 bases remained unmatched. CDR3 size: 19 residues. Looked up from germline, CDR1 is SGHTA and CDR2 is FQGTGA. The CDR3, as DNA: TGTGCCAGCAGCCTACTCGGGGGCTCTAGCGGGAGGGCGACAGATACGCAGTATTTT. Its translation is CASSLLGGSSGRATDTQYF. Drawing the rest from reference TRBV7-3 and TRBJ2-3, the complete variable domain is GAGVSQTPSNKVTEKGKYVELRCDPISGHTALYWYRQSLGQGPEFLIYFQGTGAADDSGLPNDRFFAVRPEGSVSTLKIQRTERGDSAVYLCASSLLGGSSGRATDTQYFGPGTRLTVL.

The chain has TRBV9 and TRBJ2-1, with D tentatively TRBD2 (6 bases). V dropped 4 bases and J dropped 2 bases, with 13 bases sitting between them. The CDR3 totals 15 residues. Germline loops: CDR1 SGDLS, CDR2 YYNGEE. The CDR3 protein is CASSPRGNPYNEQFF. As DNA, the CDR3 is TGTGCCAGCAGCCCACGGGGGAACCCCTACAATGAGCAGTTCTTC.